Below, 6 T cell receptor beta chains from the same sample are listed, as sequenced in a study of T cell responses to AZD1222 COVID-19 vaccine. Sequencing used immunoSEQ multiplex PCR; TCRdb keeps in-frame clones, though not all of them. The sample includes some 200,000 clones, approximately 91% of them seen just once. Sequencing was performed on peripheral blood, taken on day 0 of AZD1222 vaccination. These receptors all come from an adult in good health.

Remarks on this clone: The same CDR3 can be traced to other DNA sequences in this sample. V usage is TRBV2 and J usage is TRBJ2-7; D not certain. The CDR3 runs to 12 residues. V was cut by 1 base and J by 1 base, with 2 bases left in between. Per germline, CDR1 SNHLY and CDR2 FYNNEI. The CDR3: CASSEGSYEQYF. Written as DNA, the CDR3 is TGTGCCAGCAGTGAAGGGTCCTACGAGCAGTACTTC.

The chain carries TRBV5-1 and TRBJ1-2; 11 bases are a match to TRBD1. Germline-derived CDR1 and CDR2 are SGHRS and YFSETQ. CDR3 length equals 15 residues. Trimming at V came to 8 bases and at J to 5 bases, leaving 11 bases not matched to a gene. CDR3 in DNA: TGCGCCAGTGAAAGAGATGGACAGGGGGCATATGGCTACACCTTC. This sequence encodes CASERDGQGAYGYTF.

This clone was counted only a few times. This chain connects TRBV6-1 to TRBJ1-3; D might be TRBD1 (6 bases). V was pared by 3 bases and J by 2 bases, with 11 bases between. The CDR3 consists of 15 residues. Germline V gene lookup returns CDR1 MNHNS and CDR2 SASEGT. The CDR3 loop reads CASSEPTGTGNTIYF. DNA for the CDR3: TGTGCCAGCAGTGAGCCGACAGGAACTGGAAACACCATATATTTT.

The V gene is TRBV5-1, the J gene TRBJ2-7; a possible D gene is TRBD1 (6 bases). The V and J ends lost 1 base and 0 bases respectively, with 11 bases between them. The CDR3 extends over 15 amino acids. CDR1 is SGHRS and CDR2 is YFSETQ in the germline V gene. CDR3 nucleotide sequence: TGCGCCAGCAGCTTGCTGGGGGACACCTCCTACGAGCAGTACTTC. It yields the protein CASSLLGDTSYEQYF.

This clone was detected only a few times. This sequence joins TRBV6-4 and TRBJ2-7, with 7 bases matching TRBD1. Trimming took 10 bases from V and 6 from J; bases not matched to a gene: 6. Germline V CDR1 and CDR2: MRHNA, SNTAGT. The CDR3 contains 11 residues. Written as DNA, the CDR3 is TGTGCCATCGAGGGACAGACCGAGCAGTACTTC. As protein: CAIEGQTEQYF.

This chain uses TRBV18 with TRBJ2-7; 16 nucleotides agree with TRBD2. Per the germline V gene, CDR1 is KGHSH and CDR2 is LQKENI. Trimming took 7 bases from V and 2 from J; bases not matched to a gene: 8. This CDR3 is built from 17 residues. The DNA of the CDR3 is TGTGCCAGCTTGAGCGGGACTAGCGGGAGGGCCCCCTACGAGCAGTACTTC. It codes for CASLSGTSGRAPYEQYF.